This T cell receptor (beta chain) was found in a study of cytomegalovirus exposure and HLA in healthy donors. Study-wide findings and caveats: Later work found that TCR association rates differed between HLA loci; DRB1 had the most and HLA-C the fewest. Of the V segments, some could not be distinguished, including TRBV6-2 and TRBV6-3, and were excluded.

In the case of this clone: Its target is unknown.

J gave up 4 bases and V 6 bases, and 8 bases lay outside the gene matches. The V gene's germline CDR1 is SNHLY and CDR2 FYNNEI. This CDR3 has 15 residues. In the PCR, 60 Vbeta and 13 Jbeta primers were used. Profiling relied on immunoSEQ multiplex PCR, and the TCRdb table lists in-frame clones only, not all of them. The profile shows 110,000 to 150,000 clones, roughly 70% of them singletons. Sequencing was performed on PBMCs. V and J are TRBV2 and TRBJ2-5, with 10 bases fitting TRBD2. The receptor comes from a man aged 25-45 years in good health and CMV-seronegative. The CDR3 sequence: CASRRSGRSIETQYF. CDR3 nucleotides: TGTGCCAGCAGACGTAGCGGGAGGAGTATAGAGACCCAGTACTTC. Together with reference TRBV2 and TRBJ2-5, the CDR3 gives the full variable domain: EPEVTQTPSHQVTQMGQEVILRCVPISNHLYFYWYRQILGQKVEFLVSFYNNEISEKSEIFDDQFSVERPDGSNFTLKIRSTKLEDSAMYFCASRRSGRSIETQYFGPGTRLLVL.